This is a list of T cell receptor beta chains from one sample in a study of T-cell reconstitution after alpha-beta-depleted transplantation in children. One entry per CDR3 protein results from TCRdb running MiXCR on the PCR reads. The table shows about 270,000 distinct CDR3 sequences, with 9.5% to 10% occurring only once. Here the sequenced sample was PBMCs from the stem cell graft donor, taken from the stem cell graft. The receptors shown here come from a human donor who donated a stem cell graft to a child with SCID. Both conserved end residues are part of each CDR3. A D gene is named only where the DNA matches it firmly. Clone size is stated in some rows and not others, as once, few, many or a class when expanded.

V: TRBV6-1; D: TRBD1; J: TRBJ1-1; size: few; CDR3: CASRTGTGVRDTEAFF; DNA: TGTGCCAGCAGAACCGGGACAGGTGTAAGGGACACTGAAGCTTTCTTT
V: TRBV12-3/TRBV12-4; D: -; J: TRBJ2-2; size: few; CDR3: CASSFTRTRGGELFF; DNA: TGTGCCAGCAGTTTTACCAGGACCCGAGGCGGGGAGCTGTTTTTT
V: TRBV3-1; D: -; J: TRBJ1-5; size: -; CDR3: CASSQGTAQGPQHF; DNA: TGTGCCAGCAGCCAGGGGACGGCGCAGGGGCCCCAGCATTTT
V: TRBV5-6; D: TRBD1; J: TRBJ2-7; size: many; CDR3: CASGSGQGNYEQYF; DNA: TGTGCCAGCGGCTCCGGACAGGGGAACTACGAGCAGTACTTC
V: TRBV27; D: -; J: TRBJ1-1; size: few; CDR3: CASSFGLFTGEAFF; DNA: TGTGCCAGCAGTTTTGGCTTGTTTACAGGGGAAGCTTTCTTT
V: TRBV12-3/TRBV12-4; D: -; J: TRBJ1-2; size: few; CDR3: CASSTKNYGYTF; DNA: TGTGCCAGCAGTACGAAGAACTATGGCTACACCTTC
V: TRBV7-6; D: -; J: TRBJ1-6; size: many; CDR3: CASSLSPYNSPLHF; DNA: TGTGCCAGCAGCTTAAGTCCCTATAATTCACCCCTCCACTTT
V: TRBV18; D: -; J: TRBJ2-5; size: -; CDR3: CASSPGAGRQETQYF; DNA: TGTGCCAGCTCACCAGGGGCGGGGAGACAAGAGACCCAGTACTTC
V: TRBV5-1; D: TRBD2; J: TRBJ2-2; size: many; CDR3: CASSFGGTNTGELFF; DNA: TGTGCCAGCAGCTTCGGGGGGACGAACACCGGGGAGCTGTTTTTT
V: TRBV4-1; D: -; J: TRBJ1-5; size: -; CDR3: CASSQESGGSNQPQHF; DNA: TGCGCCAGCAGCCAAGAGAGCGGGGGTAGCAATCAGCCCCAGCATTTT
V: TRBV18; D: -; J: TRBJ2-3; size: few; CDR3: CASSRGVGAGDTQYF; DNA: TGTGCCAGCTCACGGGGAGTAGGTGCGGGAGATACGCAGTATTTT
V: TRBV6-1; D: TRBD1; J: TRBJ2-5; size: many; CDR3: CASSENRDRVMGTQYF; DNA: TGTGCCAGCAGTGAAAACCGGGACAGGGTTATGGGGACCCAGTACTTC
V: TRBV3-1; D: -; J: TRBJ1-2; size: -; CDR3: CASSSRAPSEGGYTF; DNA: TGTGCCAGCAGCTCCCGGGCCCCCTCGGAGGGTGGCTACACCTTC
V: TRBV6-1; D: TRBD1; J: TRBJ1-2; size: few; CDR3: CASSVSGQGYYTF; DNA: TGTGCCAGCAGTGTCTCGGGACAGGGGTACTACACCTTC
V: TRBV2; D: -; J: TRBJ2-5; size: few; CDR3: CASSEVKGPRETQYF; DNA: TGTGCCAGCAGTGAAGTTAAGGGCCCAAGGGAGACCCAGTACTTC
V: TRBV29-1; D: -; J: TRBJ1-4; size: -; CDR3: CSANGANEKLFF; DNA: TGCAGCGCCAACGGTGCTAATGAAAAACTGTTTTTT
V: TRBV19; D: -; J: TRBJ1-1; size: few; CDR3: CASSIVEGTEAFF; DNA: TGTGCCAGTAGTATAGTGGAGGGGACTGAAGCTTTCTTT
V: TRBV5-1; D: TRBD1; J: TRBJ2-2; size: -; CDR3: CASSYPDRVEPGELFF; DNA: TGCGCCAGCAGCTACCCGGACAGGGTGGAGCCCGGGGAGCTGTTTTTT
V: TRBV3-1; D: TRBD2; J: TRBJ2-5; size: few; CDR3: CASSHRGDQETQYF; DNA: TGTGCCAGCAGCCATCGGGGGGACCAAGAGACCCAGTACTTC
V: TRBV11-2; D: -; J: TRBJ1-3; size: few; CDR3: CASSLDPPSNTIYF; DNA: TGTGCCAGCAGCTTAGACCCCCCGAGCAACACCATATATTTT
V: TRBV2; D: -; J: TRBJ1-5; size: -; CDR3: CASSEVAGNQPQHF; DNA: TGTGCCAGCAGTGAAGTGGCAGGGAATCAGCCCCAGCATTTT
V: TRBV7-9; D: -; J: TRBJ1-4; size: -; CDR3: CASSLGFGPGGEKLFF; DNA: TGTGCCAGCAGCTTAGGGTTCGGGCCCGGGGGTGAAAAACTGTTTTTT
V: TRBV20-1; D: -; J: TRBJ1-2; size: -; CDR3: CSAYDSYYGYTF; DNA: TGCAGTGCGTACGACAGTTACTATGGCTACACCTTC
V: TRBV5-1; D: -; J: TRBJ2-2; size: -; CDR3: CASSFQGSTGELFF; DNA: TGCGCCAGCAGCTTCCAGGGAAGCACCGGGGAGCTGTTTTTT
V: TRBV5-1; D: -; J: TRBJ2-1; size: many; CDR3: CASSLGSFTYNEQFF; DNA: TGCGCCAGCAGCTTGGGGTCATTCACCTACAATGAGCAGTTCTTC
V: TRBV3-1; D: TRBD2; J: TRBJ2-5; size: many; CDR3: CASSQVASGQETQYF; DNA: TGTGCCAGCAGCCAAGTGGCTAGCGGACAAGAGACCCAGTACTTC
V: TRBV12-3/TRBV12-4; D: -; J: TRBJ1-5; size: few; CDR3: CASSLRHGNQPQHF; DNA: TGTGCCAGCAGTTTAAGGCACGGAAATCAGCCCCAGCATTTT
V: TRBV12-3/TRBV12-4; D: -; J: TRBJ2-7; size: few; CDR3: CASSLDGPLYEQYF; DNA: TGTGCCAGCAGCCTAGACGGACCCCTGTACGAGCAGTACTTC
V: TRBV12-3/TRBV12-4; D: TRBD1; J: TRBJ1-2; size: few; CDR3: CASSYGTADGYTF; DNA: TGTGCCAGCAGTTACGGGACAGCCGATGGCTACACCTTC
V: TRBV2; D: -; J: TRBJ2-3; size: many; CDR3: CASSEGFRAYTQYF; DNA: TGTGCCAGCAGTGAAGGGTTCAGGGCATATACGCAGTATTTT
V: TRBV10-3; D: TRBD1; J: TRBJ2-1; size: few; CDR3: CAIGTGTQNEQFF; DNA: TGTGCCATCGGGACAGGGACGCAGAATGAGCAGTTCTTC
V: TRBV5-1; D: -; J: TRBJ1-2; size: -; CDR3: CASSLDQGGYGYTF; DNA: TGCGCCAGCAGCTTGGACCAAGGAGGCTATGGCTACACCTTC
V: TRBV5-1; D: TRBD1; J: TRBJ2-1; size: -; CDR3: CASSGGDRGYNEQFF; DNA: TGCGCCAGCAGCGGCGGGGACAGGGGCTACAATGAGCAGTTCTTC
V: TRBV5-1; D: -; J: TRBJ2-7; size: many; CDR3: CASSLSISWVASSYEQYF; DNA: TGCGCCAGCAGCTTGTCTATTTCTTGGGTCGCGAGCTCCTACGAGCAGTACTTC
V: TRBV6-1; D: TRBD1; J: TRBJ1-1; size: few; CDR3: CASRANDRAANTEAFF; DNA: TGTGCCAGCAGGGCGAATGACAGGGCTGCGAACACTGAAGCTTTCTTT
V: TRBV10-3; D: -; J: TRBJ2-7; size: few; CDR3: CAIRVTGAMEQYF; DNA: TGTGCCATCAGGGTGACCGGGGCCATGGAGCAGTACTTC
V: TRBV20-1; D: -; J: TRBJ2-7; size: few; CDR3: CSARDLARQPYEQYF; DNA: TGCAGTGCTAGAGATCTCGCTAGACAACCCTACGAGCAGTACTTC
V: TRBV9; D: -; J: TRBJ2-7; size: few; CDR3: CASSVAASSLYEQYF; DNA: TGTGCCAGCAGCGTAGCGGCTAGCAGCCTCTACGAGCAGTACTTC
V: TRBV7-9; D: -; J: TRBJ2-3; size: -; CDR3: CASSSVGILDTQYF; DNA: TGTGCCAGCAGCTCCGTCGGTATATTGGATACGCAGTATTTT
V: TRBV4-2; D: -; J: TRBJ1-2; size: -; CDR3: CASSQDRAGRFSYGYTF; DNA: TGTGCCAGCAGCCAAGATCGGGCAGGGAGGTTCAGCTATGGCTACACCTTC